Shown below are 19 T cell receptor beta chains from a single sample sequenced in a study of T cells after yellow fever vaccination. MiXCR, applied by TCRdb to the 5' RACE reads, yields one record per CDR3 protein. The sample lists around 310,000 distinct CDR3 sequences, around 4.5% seen once, with approximately 19% in the top ten. This specimen consisted of PBMCs, obtained 15 days after the yellow fever booster vaccination. Source of these receptors: a man in his late teens or twenties who received the YFV17D yellow fever vaccine.

A remark on this clonotype: Its ends do not fully match the called genes, so a read error is possible. The genes are TRBV30 and TRBJ2-3; unclear D gene. CDR1 and CDR2 from the germline V gene are GTSNPN and SVGIG (reference sequence). The CDR3 has 12 amino acids. DNA for the CDR3: TGTGCCTGGAGTCAGAGCAAAGATACGCATTATTTT. Translated, it gives CAWSQSKDTHYF. Looking up the rest from reference TRBV30 and TRBJ2-3 gives the full variable domain: SQTIHQWPATLVQPVGSPLSLECTVEGTSNPNLYWYRQAAGRGLQLLFYSVGIGQISSEVPQNLSASRPQDRQFILSSKKLLLSDSGFYLCAWSQSKDTHYFGPGTRLTVL.

The table lists this clonotype with many counts. The chain uses TRBV20-1 and TRBJ1-1; 8 nucleotides match TRBD1. Per the germline V gene, CDR1 is DFQATT and CDR2 is SNEGSKA (reference sequence). V shed 6 bases and J 1 base; nucleotides not matched to a gene: 4. CDR3 size: 13 residues. The CDR3 sequence is CSAPGQANTEAFF. The CDR3 bases are TGCAGTGCGCCGGGACAGGCGAACACTGAAGCTTTCTTT.

This clonotype occurred many times. The rearrangement uses TRBV4-3 and TRBJ2-5; D perhaps matches TRBD1 (5 bases). The CDR3 consists of 14 residues. Germline V gives CDR1 LGHNA, CDR2 YSLEER. Between the trimmed V and J ends, which lost 1 base and 5 bases, there was a span of 11 bases. The CDR3 reads CASSQGGQLETQYF. CDR3 DNA sequence: TGCGCCAGCAGCCAAGGAGGACAATTGGAGACCCAGTACTTC.

This clonotype was observed many times. This chain links TRBV5-5 with TRBJ2-7, with TRBD1 matching 8 bases. V trimming: 0 bases; J trimming: 6 bases; junction bases outside the gene matches: 2. The V gene's germline CDR1 is SGHKS and CDR2 YYEKEE (reference sequence). The CDR3 spans 13 residues. CDR3 DNA sequence: TGTGCCAGCAGCTTGGGGACAGGGTCCGAGCAGTACGTC. Protein sequence: CASSLGTGSEQYV.

The chain has TRBV5-1 and TRBJ1-2; D call uncertain. Germline-derived CDR1 and CDR2 are SGHRS and YFSETQ. CDR3 length equals 13 residues. The V and J ends lost 7 bases and 4 bases respectively, with 14 bases between them. The CDR3 sequence is CASSTQGTYGYTF. The CDR3 nucleotides read TGCGCCAGCTCGACTCAAGGAACCTATGGCTACACCTTC. Full variable domain (remainder filled in from reference TRBV5-1 and TRBJ1-2): KAGVTQTPRYLIKTRGQQVTLSCSPISGHRSVSWYQQTPGQGLQFLFEYFSETQRNKGNFPGRFSGRQFSNSRSEMNVSTLELGDSALYLCASSTQGTYGYTFGSGTRLTVV.

In its sample, this clonotype was seen a few times. The chain carries TRBV5-5 and TRBJ1-2; 8 bases map to TRBD1. The germline V gene encodes CDR1 SGHKS and CDR2 YYEKEE (reference sequence). V was pared by 0 bases and J by 6 bases, with 7 bases of the junction left unmatched. This CDR3 region has 15 residues. This chain's CDR3 is CASSLARTGLDGYTF. CDR3 sequence (DNA): TGTGCCAGCAGCTTGGCCCGGACAGGGCTCGATGGCTACACCTTC. The whole variable domain, remainder taken from reference TRBV5-5 and TRBJ1-2, is DAGVTQSPTHLIKTRGQQVTLRCSPISGHKSVSWYQQVLGQGPQFIFQYYEKEERGRGNFPDRFSARQFPNYSSELNVNALLLGDSALYLCASSLARTGLDGYTFGSGTRLTVV.

This clonotype was seen many times. This chain links TRBV7-2 with TRBJ1-5, with a weak D call TRBD1 (6 bases). Trimming cost V 1 base and J 6 bases, with 16 bases left between them. The CDR3 length is 16 residues. Germline V gene sequence: CDR1 SGHTA, CDR2 FQGNSA. This CDR3 reads CASSLGSRGGGQPQHF. CDR3 in DNA: TGTGCCAGCAGCTTAGGTTCCAGGGGCGGTGGTCAGCCCCAGCATTTT.

This clonotype was counted between two and nine times. This chain uses TRBV9 with TRBJ1-6, with 7 bases aligning to TRBD1. This CDR3 comprises 13 residues. V shed 3 bases, J shed 11 bases, and the junction held 5 bases outside the gene matches. The germline V gene has CDR1 SGDLS and CDR2 YYNGEE. The chain's CDR3 is CASSGRQGAPLHF. Written as DNA, the CDR3 is TGTGCCAGCAGCGGCAGACAGGGTGCACCCCTCCACTTT.

Many counts were recorded for this clonotype. The genes are TRBV6-5 and TRBJ1-2, with TRBD1 as a possible D gene (5 bases). Between the trimmed V and J ends, which lost 2 bases and 2 bases, there was a span of 9 bases. Germline CDR1 is MNHEY and CDR2 is SVGAGI. This CDR3 comprises 14 residues. DNA for the CDR3: TGTGCCAGCAGTTACGGGCAGGGAAACTATGGCTACACCTTC. Translating it yields CASSYGQGNYGYTF.

The rearrangement links TRBV19 to TRBJ2-1; tentatively, D is TRBD2 (7 bases). In germline, CDR1 is LNHDA, CDR2 SQIVND (reference sequence). The CDR3 sequence is 17 residues long. The germline V and J ends were trimmed by 2 bases and 4 bases, with 18 bases remaining between them. In DNA, the CDR3 is TGTGCCAGTAGTATATGGTTCGGCGGGGGCGGATACAATGAGCAGTTCTTC. It is translated as CASSIWFGGGGYNEQFF.

This clonotype was detected ten times or more. V is TRBV11-2 and J is TRBJ2-1; D is unresolved. The CDR3 extends over 14 amino acids. Trimming took off 0 bases at V and 4 bases at J, with 7 bases between the two ends. Germline V lookup: CDR1 SGHAT, CDR2 FQNNGV. The CDR3 protein is CASSLEGRYNEQFF. The CDR3 DNA reads TGTGCCAGCAGCTTAGAGGGCAGATACAATGAGCAGTTCTTC. Together with reference TRBV11-2 and TRBJ2-1, the CDR3 gives the full variable domain: EAGVAQSPRYKIIEKRQSVAFWCNPISGHATLYWYQQILGQGPKLLIQFQNNGVVDDSQLPKDRFSAERLKGVDSTLKIQPAKLEDSAVYLCASSLEGRYNEQFFGPGTRLTVL.

This clonotype has a count of ten or more. V is TRBV7-6 and J is TRBJ2-3, with D perhaps TRBD1 (6 bases). The CDR3 is made up of 11 amino acids. Germline loops: CDR1 SGHVS, CDR2 FNYEAQ. The germline V and J ends were trimmed by 3 bases and 9 bases, with 7 bases remaining between them. The CDR3 protein is CASSFQGTQYF. CDR3 DNA: TGTGCCAGCAGCTTCCAGGGGACGCAGTATTTT.

This clonotype was detected many times. The rearrangement links TRBV4-1 to TRBJ2-7, with D perhaps matching TRBD1 (6 bases). The germline V and J ends were trimmed by 3 bases and 1 base, with 10 bases remaining between them. This CDR3 spans 14 amino acids. Germline CDR1 is MGHRA and CDR2 is YSYEKL. DNA for the CDR3: TGCGCCAGCAGCCAGCAACAGGGTTCCTACGAGCAGTACGTC. Translated, it gives CASSQQQGSYEQYV.

This clonotype has a count of ten or more. This chain joins TRBV4-3 and TRBJ2-7; TRBD1 or TRBD2 may be the D gene (5 bases each). The length of the CDR3 is 15 residues. CDR1 and CDR2 from the germline V gene are LGHNA and YSLEER. Trimming took off 7 bases at V and 4 bases at J, with 20 bases between the two ends. CDR3 in amino acids: CASKLPGTRKYEQYF. CDR3 in DNA: TGCGCCAGCAAGCTCCCCGGGACGAGAAAATACGAGCAGTACTTC.

The chain has TRBV6-6 and TRBJ2-3; 9 nucleotides line up with TRBD2. The CDR3 runs 15 residues. The trim removed 6 bases at V and 1 base at J, leaving 5 bases unmatched. Germline V gene data show CDR1 as MNHNY and CDR2 as SVGAGI (reference sequence). Here the CDR3 DNA reads TGTGCCAGCAGGTCTAGCGGGGTTGGCACAGATACGCAGTATTTT. This translates into CASRSSGVGTDTQYF.

Only a few counts were recorded for this clonotype. J is TRBJ2-1 and V is TRBV14; D assignment may be TRBD1 or TRBD2 (6 bases each). Trimming took 1 base from V and 0 from J, leaving 13 bases between them. Germline CDR1 is SGHDN and CDR2 is FVKESK. This CDR3 contains 17 residues. The CDR3 DNA is TGTGCCAGCAGCCAAGCGGGGGCTTGGAGCTCCTACAATGAGCAGTTCTTC. Amino acids: CASSQAGAWSSYNEQFF. Variable domain in full (rest from reference TRBV14 and TRBJ2-1): EAGVTQFPSHSVIEKGQTVTLRCDPISGHDNLYWYRRVMGKEIKFLLHFVKESKQDESGMPNNRFLAERTGGTYSTLKVQPAELEDSGVYFCASSQAGAWSSYNEQFFGPGTRLTVL.

This clonotype has just a few counts. The chain recombines TRBV12-3 or TRBV12-4 with TRBJ1-6; D is ambiguous. The length of the CDR3 is 12 residues. The ends were cut back, 5 bases at V and 8 bases at J, with 7 bases in the middle. CDR3 nucleotide sequence: TGTGCCAGCAGTCCCCCATATTCACCCCTCCACTTT. Protein sequence: CASSPPYSPLHF.

This clonotype occurred many times. Here the CDR3 reads CASSYAARTNEQFF. The CDR3 DNA reads TGTGCCAGCAGCTACGCCGCCCGGACCAATGAGCAGTTCTTC. V is TRBV7-2 and J is TRBJ2-1; D is unclear. In germline, CDR1 is SGHTA, CDR2 FQGNSA. This CDR3 is 14 amino acids long. Trimming shortened V by 4 bases and J by 6 bases, and 13 bases separated the two germline ends.

This clonotype was detected only a few times. The chain recombines TRBV7-2 with TRBJ2-4; a possible D gene is TRBD2 (7 bases). V was pared by 10 bases and J by 2 bases, with 18 bases between. Germline V lookup: CDR1 SGHTA, CDR2 FQGNSA. The length of the CDR3 is 15 residues. Here the CDR3 DNA reads TGTGCCACCACGAGGGGGGGGGCGTCCAAAAACATTCAGTACTTC. Protein product: CATTRGGASKNIQYF.